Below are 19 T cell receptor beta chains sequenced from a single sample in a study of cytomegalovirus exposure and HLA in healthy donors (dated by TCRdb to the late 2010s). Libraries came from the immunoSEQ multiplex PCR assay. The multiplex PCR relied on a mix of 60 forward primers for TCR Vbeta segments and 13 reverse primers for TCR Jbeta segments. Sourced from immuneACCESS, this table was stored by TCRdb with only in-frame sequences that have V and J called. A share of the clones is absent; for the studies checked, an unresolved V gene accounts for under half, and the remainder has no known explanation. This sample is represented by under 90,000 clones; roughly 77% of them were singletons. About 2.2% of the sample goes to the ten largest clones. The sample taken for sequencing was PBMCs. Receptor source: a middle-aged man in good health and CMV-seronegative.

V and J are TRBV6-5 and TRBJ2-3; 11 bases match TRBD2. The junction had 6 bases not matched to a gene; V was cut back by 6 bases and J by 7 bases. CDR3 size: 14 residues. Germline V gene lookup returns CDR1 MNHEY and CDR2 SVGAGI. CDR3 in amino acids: CASSRLAGPNTQYF. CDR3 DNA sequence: TGTGCCAGCAGCCGACTAGCGGGGCCGAATACGCAGTATTTT.

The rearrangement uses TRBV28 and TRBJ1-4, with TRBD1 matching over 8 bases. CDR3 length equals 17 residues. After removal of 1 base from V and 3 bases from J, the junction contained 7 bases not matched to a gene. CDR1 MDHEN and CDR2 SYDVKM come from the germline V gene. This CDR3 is CASSLFTGQGPNEKLFF. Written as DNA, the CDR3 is TGTGCCAGCAGTTTATTTACTGGACAGGGCCCTAATGAAAAACTGTTTTTT.

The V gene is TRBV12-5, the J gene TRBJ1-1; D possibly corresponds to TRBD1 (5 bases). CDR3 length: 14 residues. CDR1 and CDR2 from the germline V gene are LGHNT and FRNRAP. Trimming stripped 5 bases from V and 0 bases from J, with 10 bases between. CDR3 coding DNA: TGTGCTAGTGGTCCCCCGACAGTGAACACTGAAGCTTTCTTT. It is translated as CASGPPTVNTEAFF.

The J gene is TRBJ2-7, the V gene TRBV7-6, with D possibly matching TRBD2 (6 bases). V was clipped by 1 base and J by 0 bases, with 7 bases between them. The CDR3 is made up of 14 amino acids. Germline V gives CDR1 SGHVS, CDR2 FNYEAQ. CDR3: CASSLGRGSYEQYF. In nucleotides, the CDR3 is TGTGCCAGCAGCTTAGGGAGGGGCTCCTACGAGCAGTACTTC. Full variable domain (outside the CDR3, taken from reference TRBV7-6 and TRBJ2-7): GAGVSQSPRYKVTKRGQDVALRCDPISGHVSLYWYRQALGQGPEFLTYFNYEAQQDKSGLPNDRFSAERPEGSISTLTIQRTEQRDSAMYRCASSLGRGSYEQYFGPGTRLTVT.

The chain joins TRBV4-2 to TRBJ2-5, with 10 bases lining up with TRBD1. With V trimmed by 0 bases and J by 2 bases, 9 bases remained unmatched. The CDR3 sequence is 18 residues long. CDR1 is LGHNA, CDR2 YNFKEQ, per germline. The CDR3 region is CASSQEGDRGRYQETQYF. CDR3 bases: TGTGCCAGCAGCCAAGAAGGGGACAGGGGAAGATATCAAGAGACCCAGTACTTC.

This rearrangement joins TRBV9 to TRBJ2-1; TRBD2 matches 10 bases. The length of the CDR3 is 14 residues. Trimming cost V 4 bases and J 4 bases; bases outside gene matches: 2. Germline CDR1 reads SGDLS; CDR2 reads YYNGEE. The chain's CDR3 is CASSTSGIYNEQFF. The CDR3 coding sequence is TGTGCCAGCAGCACTAGCGGGATATACAATGAGCAGTTCTTC.

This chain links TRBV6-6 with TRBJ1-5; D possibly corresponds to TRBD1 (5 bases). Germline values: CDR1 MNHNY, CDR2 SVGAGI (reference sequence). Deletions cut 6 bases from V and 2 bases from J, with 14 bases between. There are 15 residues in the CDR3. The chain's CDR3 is CASSHIQVGNQPQHF. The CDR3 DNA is TGTGCCAGCAGCCATATACAGGTTGGCAATCAGCCCCAGCATTTT.

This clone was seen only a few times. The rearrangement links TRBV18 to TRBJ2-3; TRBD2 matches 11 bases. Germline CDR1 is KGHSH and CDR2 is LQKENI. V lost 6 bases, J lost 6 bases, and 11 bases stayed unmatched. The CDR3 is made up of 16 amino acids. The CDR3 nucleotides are TGTGCCAGCTCCCTCTCCCTAGCGGGGGGCCAGGATACGCAGTATTTT. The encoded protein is CASSLSLAGGQDTQYF.

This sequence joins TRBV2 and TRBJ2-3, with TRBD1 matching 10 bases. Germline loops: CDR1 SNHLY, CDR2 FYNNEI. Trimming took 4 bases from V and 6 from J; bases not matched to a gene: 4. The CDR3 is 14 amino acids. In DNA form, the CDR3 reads TGTGCCAGCAGTGGACAGGGGGCAGGGGATACGCAGTATTTT. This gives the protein CASSGQGAGDTQYF.

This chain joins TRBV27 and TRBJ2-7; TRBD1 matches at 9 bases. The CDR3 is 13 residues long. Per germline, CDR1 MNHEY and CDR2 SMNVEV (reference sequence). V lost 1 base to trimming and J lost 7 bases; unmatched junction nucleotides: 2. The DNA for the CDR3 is TGTGCCAGCAGTTTATACAGGGGGCTTGAGCAGTACTTC. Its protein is CASSLYRGLEQYF.

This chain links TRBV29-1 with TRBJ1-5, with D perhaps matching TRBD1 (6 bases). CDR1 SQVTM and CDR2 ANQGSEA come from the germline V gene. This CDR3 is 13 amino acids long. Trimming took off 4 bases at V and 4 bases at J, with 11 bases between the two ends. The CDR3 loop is CSVAGTKNQPQHF. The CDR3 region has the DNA TGCAGCGTTGCCGGGACAAAAAATCAGCCCCAGCATTTT.

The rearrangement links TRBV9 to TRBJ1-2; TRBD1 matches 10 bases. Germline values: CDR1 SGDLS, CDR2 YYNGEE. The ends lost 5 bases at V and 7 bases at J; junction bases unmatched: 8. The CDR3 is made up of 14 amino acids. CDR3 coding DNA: TGTGCCAGCAGTTCCCGGGACAGGGGTCTTGGCTACACCTTC. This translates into CASSSRDRGLGYTF.

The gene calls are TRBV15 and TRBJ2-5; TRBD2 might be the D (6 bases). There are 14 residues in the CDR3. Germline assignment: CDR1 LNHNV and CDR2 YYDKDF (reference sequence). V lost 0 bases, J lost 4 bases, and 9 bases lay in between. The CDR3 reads CATSRESGLETQYF. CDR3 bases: TGTGCCACCAGCAGAGAGAGCGGGCTAGAGACCCAGTACTTC.

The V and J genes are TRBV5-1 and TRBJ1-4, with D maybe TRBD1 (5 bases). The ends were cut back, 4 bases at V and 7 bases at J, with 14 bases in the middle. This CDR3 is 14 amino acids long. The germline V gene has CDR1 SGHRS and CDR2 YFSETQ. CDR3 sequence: CASSPEQGGEKLFF. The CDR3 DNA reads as TGCGCCAGCAGCCCCGAGCAGGGCGGTGAAAAACTGTTTTTT.

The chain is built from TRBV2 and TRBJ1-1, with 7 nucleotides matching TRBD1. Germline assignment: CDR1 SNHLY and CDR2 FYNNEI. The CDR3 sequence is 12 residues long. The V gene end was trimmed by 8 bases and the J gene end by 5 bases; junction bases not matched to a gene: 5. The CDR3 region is CASLTGVTEAFF. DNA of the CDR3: TGTGCCAGCCTCACAGGGGTGACTGAAGCTTTCTTT.

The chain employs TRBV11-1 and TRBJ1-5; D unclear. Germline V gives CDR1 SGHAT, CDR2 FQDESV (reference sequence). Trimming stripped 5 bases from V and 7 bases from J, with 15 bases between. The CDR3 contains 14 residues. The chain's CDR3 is CASSLDRLGQPQHF. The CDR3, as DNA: TGTGCCAGCAGCCTCGACCGACTCGGCCAGCCCCAGCATTTT.

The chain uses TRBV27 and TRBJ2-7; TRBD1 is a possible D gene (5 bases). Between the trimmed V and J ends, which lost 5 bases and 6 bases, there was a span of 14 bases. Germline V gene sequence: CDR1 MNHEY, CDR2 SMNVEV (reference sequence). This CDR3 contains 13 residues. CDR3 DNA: TGTGCCAGCAGTCCCCCCGAGACAGTCGAGCAGTACTTC. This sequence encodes CASSPPETVEQYF.

CDR3: CASSEALYRVNTEAFF. CDR3 nucleotide sequence: TGTGCCAGCAGTGAAGCGCTATACAGGGTGAACACTGAAGCTTTCTTT. The chain recombines TRBV6-1 with TRBJ1-1; the D gene is possibly TRBD1 (6 bases). CDR3 length: 16 amino acids. V lost 0 bases and J lost 0, with 11 bases in between. Germline V CDR1 and CDR2: MNHNS, SASEGT.

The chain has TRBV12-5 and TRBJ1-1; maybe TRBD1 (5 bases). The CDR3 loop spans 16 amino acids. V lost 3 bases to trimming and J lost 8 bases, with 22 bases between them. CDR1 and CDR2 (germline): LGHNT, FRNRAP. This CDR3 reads CASGFTVAGGTKEAFF. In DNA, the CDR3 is TGTGCTAGTGGTTTTACTGTTGCCGGCGGGACGAAAGAAGCTTTCTTT.